This T cell receptor (beta chain) was captured in a study of blood T cell repertoires in COVID-19. Study summary: Italy, Spain and the United States were the sources of the convalescent and acute COVID-19 samples. PBMCs, B-cell-depleted T cells, or T cells provided the cDNA or gDNA that made up the material.

Some clones are missing from TCRdb's copy, which holds only in-frame ones; the method was immunoSEQ multiplex PCR. The repertoire has about 6,400 clones, 84% of them found once; the top ten carry around 13%. This CDR3 comprises 11 residues. Trimming cost V 2 bases and J 8 bases, with 6 bases left between them. CDR1 is SNHLY, CDR2 FYNNEI, per germline. V is TRBV2 and J is TRBJ1-2; TRBD1 is a possible D gene (6 bases). This TCR came from a human donor with active COVID-19. The donor label of this sample is uncertain. What was sequenced was peripheral blood. This CDR3 reads CASSEQGGYTF. Written as DNA, the CDR3 is TGTGCCAGCAGTGAACAGGGGGGCTACACCTTC.